This entry is about one T cell receptor beta chain. This entry is derived from a study of shared T cell receptors in the human thymus. The data were produced by immunoSEQ multiplex PCR, yet TCRdb's version contains in-frame clones alone and is incomplete. The sample holds 600,000 to 900,000 clones, 70% to 90% seen once. Germline V gene lookup returns CDR1 SNHLY and CDR2 FYNNEI. The CDR3 totals 15 residues. V lost 3 bases to trimming and J lost 7 bases, with 18 bases between them. The sample was also reused in another study, on human thymus T cells. Turning to that study: It was healthy Finnish infants having corrective surgery for congenital heart defects who were the donors. Apparent bias marked the V and J gene usage of thymic and blood repertoires.

The genes are TRBV2 and TRBJ1-2; D possibly corresponds to TRBD1 (6 bases). The sequence was collected from a girl less than two years old with a congenital heart defect. The specimen sequenced was thymocytes. The CDR3 nucleotides are TGTGCCAGCAGTGAGTTTAGGGGGTCTCCTCTTGGCTACACCTTC. Encoded protein: CASSEFRGSPLGYTF.